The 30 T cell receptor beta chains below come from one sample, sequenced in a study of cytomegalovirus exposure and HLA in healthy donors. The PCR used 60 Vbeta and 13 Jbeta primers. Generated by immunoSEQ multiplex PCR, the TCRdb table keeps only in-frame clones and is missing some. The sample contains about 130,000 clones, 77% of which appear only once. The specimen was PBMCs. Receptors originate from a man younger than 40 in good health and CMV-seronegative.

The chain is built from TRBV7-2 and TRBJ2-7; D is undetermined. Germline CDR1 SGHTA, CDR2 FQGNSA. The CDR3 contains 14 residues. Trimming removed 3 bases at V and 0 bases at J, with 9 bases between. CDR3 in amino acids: CASSLQRNSYEQYF. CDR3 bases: TGTGCCAGCAGCTTGCAGAGGAACTCCTACGAGCAGTACTTC.

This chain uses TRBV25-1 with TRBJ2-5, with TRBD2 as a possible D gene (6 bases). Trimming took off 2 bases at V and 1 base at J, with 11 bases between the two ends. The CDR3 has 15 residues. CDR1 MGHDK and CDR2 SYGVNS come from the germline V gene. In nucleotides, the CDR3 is TGTGCCAGCAGTGAACAGGGAGGACCCCAAGAGACCCAGTACTTC. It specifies CASSEQGGPQETQYF.

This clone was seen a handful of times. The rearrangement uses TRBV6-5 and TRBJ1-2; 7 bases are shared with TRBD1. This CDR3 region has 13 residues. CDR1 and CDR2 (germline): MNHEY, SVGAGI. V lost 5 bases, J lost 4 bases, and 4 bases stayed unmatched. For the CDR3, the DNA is TGTGCCAGCAGTAAAGGGGGCGTCTATGGCTACACCTTC. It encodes CASSKGGVYGYTF.

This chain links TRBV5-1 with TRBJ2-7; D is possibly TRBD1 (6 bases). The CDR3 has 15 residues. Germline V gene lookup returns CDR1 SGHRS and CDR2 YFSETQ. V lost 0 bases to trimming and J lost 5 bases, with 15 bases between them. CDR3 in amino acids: CASSLDTGNLNEQYF. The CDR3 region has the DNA TGCGCCAGCAGCTTGGACACAGGGAATCTAAACGAGCAGTACTTC.

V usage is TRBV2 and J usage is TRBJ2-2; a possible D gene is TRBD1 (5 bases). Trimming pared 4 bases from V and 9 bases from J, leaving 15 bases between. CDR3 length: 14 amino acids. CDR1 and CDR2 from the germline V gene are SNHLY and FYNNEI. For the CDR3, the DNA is TGTGCCAGCAGTGTAGGGGCTAACTATAGGGAGCTGTTTTTT. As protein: CASSVGANYRELFF.

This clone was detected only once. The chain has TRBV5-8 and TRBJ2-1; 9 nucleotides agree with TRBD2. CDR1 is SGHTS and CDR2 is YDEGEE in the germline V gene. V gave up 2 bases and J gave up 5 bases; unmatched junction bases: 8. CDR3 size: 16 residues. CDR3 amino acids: CASSFSGTSKHNEQFF. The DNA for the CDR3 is TGTGCCAGCAGCTTTTCCGGGACTAGCAAACACAATGAGCAGTTCTTC.

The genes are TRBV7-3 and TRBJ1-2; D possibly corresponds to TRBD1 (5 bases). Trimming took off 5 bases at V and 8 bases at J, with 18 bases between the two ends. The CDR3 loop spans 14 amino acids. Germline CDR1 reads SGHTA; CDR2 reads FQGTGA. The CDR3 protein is CASSPRSGEGGYTF. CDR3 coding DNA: TGTGCCAGCAGCCCCCGTTCCGGGGAGGGGGGCTACACCTTC.

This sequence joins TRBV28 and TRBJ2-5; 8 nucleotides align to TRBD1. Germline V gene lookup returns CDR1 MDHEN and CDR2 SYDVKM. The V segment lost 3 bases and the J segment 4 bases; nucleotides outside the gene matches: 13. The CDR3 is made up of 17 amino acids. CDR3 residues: CASSFWGTGGEGETQYF. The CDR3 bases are TGTGCCAGCAGTTTTTGGGGTACAGGGGGTGAGGGAGAGACCCAGTACTTC.

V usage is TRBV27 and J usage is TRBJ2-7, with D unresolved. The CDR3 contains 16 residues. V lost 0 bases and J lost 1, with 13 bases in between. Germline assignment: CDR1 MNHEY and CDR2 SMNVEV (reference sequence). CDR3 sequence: CASSLSSGIPSYEQYF. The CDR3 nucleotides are TGTGCCAGCAGTTTATCGTCGGGTATTCCGTCCTACGAGCAGTACTTC.

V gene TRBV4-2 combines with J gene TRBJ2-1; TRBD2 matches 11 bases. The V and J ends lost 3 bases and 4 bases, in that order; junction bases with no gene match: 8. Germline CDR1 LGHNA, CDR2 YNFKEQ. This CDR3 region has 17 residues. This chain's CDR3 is CASSQDQTSGTYNEQFF. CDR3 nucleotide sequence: TGTGCCAGCAGCCAGGATCAGACTAGCGGGACTTACAATGAGCAGTTCTTC.

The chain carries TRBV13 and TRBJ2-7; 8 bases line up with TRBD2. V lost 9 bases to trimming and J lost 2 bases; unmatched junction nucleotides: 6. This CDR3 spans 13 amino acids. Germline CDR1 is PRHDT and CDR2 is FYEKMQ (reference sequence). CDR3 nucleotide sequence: TGTGCCAGTAGTAGCGGGGACGCCTACGAGCAGTACTTC. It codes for CASSSGDAYEQYF.

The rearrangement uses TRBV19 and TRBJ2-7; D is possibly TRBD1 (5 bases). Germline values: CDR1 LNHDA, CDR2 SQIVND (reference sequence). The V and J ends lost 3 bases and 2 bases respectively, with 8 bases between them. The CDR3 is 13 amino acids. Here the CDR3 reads CASSIRATYEQYF. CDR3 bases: TGTGCCAGTAGTATCAGGGCAACCTACGAGCAGTACTTC.

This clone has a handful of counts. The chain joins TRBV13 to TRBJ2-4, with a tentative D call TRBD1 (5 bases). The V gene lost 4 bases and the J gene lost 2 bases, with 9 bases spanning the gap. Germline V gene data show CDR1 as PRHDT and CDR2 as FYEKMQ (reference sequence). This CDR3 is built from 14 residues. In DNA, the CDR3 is TGTGCCAGCAGCTCCGACAGCCCCAAAAACATTCAGTACTTC. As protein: CASSSDSPKNIQYF.

For the CDR3, the DNA is TGTGCCAGCTCACCACTGCCCCATAGGGGACAGGGTCCCCCACAAGAGACCCAGTACTTC. Translated, it gives CASSPLPHRGQGPPQETQYF. The gene calls are TRBV18 and TRBJ2-5; 9 bases fit TRBD1. The CDR3 is made up of 20 amino acids. The junction had 17 bases not matched to a gene; V was cut back by 1 base and J by 2 bases. Germline CDR1 reads KGHSH; CDR2 reads LQKENI.

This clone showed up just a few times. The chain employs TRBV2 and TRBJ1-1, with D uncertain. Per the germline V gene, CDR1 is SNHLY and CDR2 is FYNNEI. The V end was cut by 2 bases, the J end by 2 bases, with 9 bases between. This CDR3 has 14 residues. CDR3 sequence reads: CASSEIVINTEAFF. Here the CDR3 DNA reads TGTGCCAGCAGTGAAATTGTAATTAACACTGAAGCTTTCTTT.

CDR3 residues: CASSYGGTHTEAFF. DNA of the CDR3: TGTGCCAGCAGCTATGGAGGGACCCACACTGAAGCTTTCTTT. V gene TRBV5-4 combines with J gene TRBJ1-1; maybe TRBD1 (5 bases). This CDR3 region has 14 residues. V was shortened by 3 bases and J by 3 bases, with 12 bases between the two germline ends. Germline loops: CDR1 SGHNT, CDR2 YYREEE (reference sequence).

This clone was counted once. CDR3 bases: TGCAGTGCTCCGGGACTAGCGCAGCAGTACTTC. It translates to CSAPGLAQQYF. This chain uses TRBV20-1 with TRBJ2-7; TRBD2 aligns across 10 bases. V lost 5 bases and J lost 8; bases outside the gene matches: 3. Germline V gene data show CDR1 as DFQATT and CDR2 as SNEGSKA (reference sequence). The CDR3 extends over 11 amino acids.

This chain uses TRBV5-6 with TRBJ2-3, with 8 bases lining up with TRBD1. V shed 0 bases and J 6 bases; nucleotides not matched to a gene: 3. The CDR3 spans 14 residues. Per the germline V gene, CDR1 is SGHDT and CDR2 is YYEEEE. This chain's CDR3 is CASSLGTGSDTQYF. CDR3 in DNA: TGTGCCAGCAGCTTGGGGACAGGGAGTGATACGCAGTATTTT.

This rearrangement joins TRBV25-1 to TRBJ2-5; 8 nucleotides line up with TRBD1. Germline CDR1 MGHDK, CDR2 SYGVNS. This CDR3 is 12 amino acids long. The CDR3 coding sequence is TGTGCACGGACAGGGCGCCAAGAGACCCAGTACTTC. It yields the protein CARTGRQETQYF.

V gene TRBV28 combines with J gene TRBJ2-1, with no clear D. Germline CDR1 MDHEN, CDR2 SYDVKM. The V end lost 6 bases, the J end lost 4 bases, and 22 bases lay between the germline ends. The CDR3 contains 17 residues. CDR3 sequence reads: CASSVTTRLLRYNEQFF. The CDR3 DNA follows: TGTGCCAGCAGCGTTACGACGCGCCTTTTGAGGTACAATGAGCAGTTCTTC.

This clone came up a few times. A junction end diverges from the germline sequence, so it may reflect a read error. CDR3: CASSLVSWYNEQFF. CDR3 sequence (DNA): TGTGCCAGCAGCTTGGTCAGTTGGTACAATGAGCAGTTCTTC. J is TRBJ2-1 and V is TRBV5-1; no clear D gene. This CDR3 has 14 amino acids. Per germline, CDR1 SGHRS and CDR2 YFSETQ.

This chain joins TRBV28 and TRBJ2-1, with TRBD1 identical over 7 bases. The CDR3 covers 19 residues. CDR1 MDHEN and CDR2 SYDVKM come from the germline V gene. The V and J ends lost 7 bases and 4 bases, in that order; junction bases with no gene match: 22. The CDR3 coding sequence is TGTGCCAGCAACCACCAACAGACAGGGCATAAGGGGTATTACAATGAGCAGTTCTTC. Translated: CASNHQQTGHKGYYNEQFF.

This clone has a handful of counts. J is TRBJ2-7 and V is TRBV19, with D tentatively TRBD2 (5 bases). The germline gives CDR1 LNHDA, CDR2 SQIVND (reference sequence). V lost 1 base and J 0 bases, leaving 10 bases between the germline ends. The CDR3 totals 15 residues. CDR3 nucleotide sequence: TGTGCCAGTAGTATAGTAAGCGGCACCTCCTACGAGCAGTACTTC. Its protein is CASSIVSGTSYEQYF.

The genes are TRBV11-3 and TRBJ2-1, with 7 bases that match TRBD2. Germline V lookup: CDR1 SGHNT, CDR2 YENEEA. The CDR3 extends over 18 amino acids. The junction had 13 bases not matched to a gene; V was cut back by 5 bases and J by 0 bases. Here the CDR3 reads CASSPSWVAGHSYNEQFF. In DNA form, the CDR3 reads TGTGCCAGCAGCCCGTCGTGGGTAGCGGGCCACTCCTACAATGAGCAGTTCTTC. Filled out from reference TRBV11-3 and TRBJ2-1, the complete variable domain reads EAGVVQSPRYKIIEKKQPVAFWCNPISGHNTLYWYLQNLGQGPELLIRYENEEAVDDSQLPKDRFSAERLKGVDSTLKIQPAELGDSAVYLCASSPSWVAGHSYNEQFFGPGTRLTVL.

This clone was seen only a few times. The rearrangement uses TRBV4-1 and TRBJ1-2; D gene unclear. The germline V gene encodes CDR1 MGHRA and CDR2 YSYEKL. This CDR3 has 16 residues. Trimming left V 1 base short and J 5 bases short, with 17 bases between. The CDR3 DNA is TGCGCCAGCAGCCAAGGCCCTGTTGGGCAGTCATATGGCTACACCTTC. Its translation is CASSQGPVGQSYGYTF.

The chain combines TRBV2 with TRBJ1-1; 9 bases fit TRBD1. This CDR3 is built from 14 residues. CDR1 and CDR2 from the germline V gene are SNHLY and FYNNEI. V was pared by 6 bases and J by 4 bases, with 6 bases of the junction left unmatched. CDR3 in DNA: TGTGCCAGCAGGGTACAGGGGGCTATCACTGAAGCTTTCTTT. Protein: CASRVQGAITEAFF.

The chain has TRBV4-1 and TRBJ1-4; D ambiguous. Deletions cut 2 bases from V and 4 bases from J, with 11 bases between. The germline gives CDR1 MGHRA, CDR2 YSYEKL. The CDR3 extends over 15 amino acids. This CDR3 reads CASSQWFQLNEKLFF. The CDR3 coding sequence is TGCGCCAGCAGCCAATGGTTCCAACTTAATGAAAAACTGTTTTTT.

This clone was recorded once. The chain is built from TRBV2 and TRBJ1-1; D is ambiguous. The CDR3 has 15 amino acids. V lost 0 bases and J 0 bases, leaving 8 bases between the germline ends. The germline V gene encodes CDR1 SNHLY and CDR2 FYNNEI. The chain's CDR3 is CASSEAGAMNTEAFF. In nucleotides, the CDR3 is TGTGCCAGCAGTGAAGCAGGAGCGATGAACACTGAAGCTTTCTTT.

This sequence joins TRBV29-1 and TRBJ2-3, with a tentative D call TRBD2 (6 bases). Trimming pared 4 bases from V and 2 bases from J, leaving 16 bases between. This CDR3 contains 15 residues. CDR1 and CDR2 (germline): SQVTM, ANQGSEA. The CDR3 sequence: CSVGGSRGPTDTQYF. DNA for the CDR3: TGCAGCGTTGGAGGGTCGCGGGGCCCCACAGATACGCAGTATTTT.

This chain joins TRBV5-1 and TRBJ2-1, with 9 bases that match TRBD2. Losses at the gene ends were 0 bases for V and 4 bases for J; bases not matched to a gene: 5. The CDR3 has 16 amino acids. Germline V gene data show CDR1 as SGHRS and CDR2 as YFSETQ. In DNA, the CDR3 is TGCGCCAGCAGCTTGGCTCGTACTAGCGGGTACAATGAGCAGTTCTTC. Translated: CASSLARTSGYNEQFF.